This T cell receptor (beta chain) was profiled in a study of graft-versus-host responses after intestinal transplantation. The data were produced by immunoSEQ multiplex PCR, yet TCRdb's version contains in-frame clones alone and is incomplete. The sample consists of about 70,000 clones, roughly 89% of them appearing once. Germline CDR1 MDHEN, CDR2 SYDVKM. V gave up 5 bases and J gave up 5 bases; unmatched junction bases: 16. The length of the CDR3 is 18 residues. About this clone itself: Antigen specificity is unknown.

Study-wide results and limits: Some GvH clones were seen earlier in gut or blood, suggesting intestinal origin. Maximum circulating GvH clone levels tracked with early post-transplant HvG decreases.

This sequence was found in a human donor who was the organ donor for an intestinal transplant. The sequencing used unstimulated CD8+ T cells sorted from spleen or lymph node cells, collected before transplant. The chain links TRBV28 to TRBJ2-2; 8 positions match TRBD2. The CDR3 DNA follows: TGTGCCAGCAGTCCCCCCTACGGGGCGGGGGGTTGGACCGGGGAGCTGTTTTTT. It encodes CASSPPYGAGGWTGELFF.